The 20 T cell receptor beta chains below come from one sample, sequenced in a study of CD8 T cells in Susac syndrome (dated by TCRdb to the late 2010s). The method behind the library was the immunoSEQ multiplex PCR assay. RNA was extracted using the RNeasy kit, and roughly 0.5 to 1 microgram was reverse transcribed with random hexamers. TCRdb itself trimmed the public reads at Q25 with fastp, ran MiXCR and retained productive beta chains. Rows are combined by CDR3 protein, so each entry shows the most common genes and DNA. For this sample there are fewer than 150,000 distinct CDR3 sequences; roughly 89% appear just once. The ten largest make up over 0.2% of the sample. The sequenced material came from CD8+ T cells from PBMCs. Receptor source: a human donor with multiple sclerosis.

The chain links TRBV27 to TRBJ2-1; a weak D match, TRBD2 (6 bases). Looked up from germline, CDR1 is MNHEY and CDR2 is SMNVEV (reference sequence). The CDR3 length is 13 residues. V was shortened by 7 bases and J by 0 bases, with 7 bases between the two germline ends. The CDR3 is CASIGSSYNEQFF. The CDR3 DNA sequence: TGTGCCAGCATCGGGAGCTCCTACAATGAGCAGTTCTTC.

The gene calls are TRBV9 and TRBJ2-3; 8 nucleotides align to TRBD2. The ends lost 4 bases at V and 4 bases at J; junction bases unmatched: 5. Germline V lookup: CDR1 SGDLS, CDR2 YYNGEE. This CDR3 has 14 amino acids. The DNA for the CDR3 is TGTGCCAGCAGCCCCCGACTAGCGCCAGATACGCAGTATTTT. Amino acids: CASSPRLAPDTQYF.

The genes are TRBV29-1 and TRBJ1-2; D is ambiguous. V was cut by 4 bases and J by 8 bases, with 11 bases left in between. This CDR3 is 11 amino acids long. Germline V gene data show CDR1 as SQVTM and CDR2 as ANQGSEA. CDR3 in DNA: TGCAGCGTTGTCTGGGATTGGGGCTACACCTTC. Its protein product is CSVVWDWGYTF.

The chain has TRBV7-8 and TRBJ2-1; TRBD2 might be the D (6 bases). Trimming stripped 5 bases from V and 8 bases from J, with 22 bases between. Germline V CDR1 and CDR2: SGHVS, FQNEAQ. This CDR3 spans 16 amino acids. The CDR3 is CASSLRRVLEGYEQFF. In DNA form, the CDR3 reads TGTGCCAGCAGCCTTAGGAGGGTCCTCGAAGGGTATGAGCAGTTCTTC.

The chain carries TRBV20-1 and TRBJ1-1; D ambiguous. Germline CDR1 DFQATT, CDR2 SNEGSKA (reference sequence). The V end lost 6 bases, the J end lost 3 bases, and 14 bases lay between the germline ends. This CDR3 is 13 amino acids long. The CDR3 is CSARGTTDTEAFF. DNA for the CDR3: TGCAGTGCCCGCGGCACAACGGACACTGAAGCTTTCTTT.

The CDR3 sequence: CASSLSPGLAHLAGELFF. The DNA for the CDR3 is TGTGCCAGCAGTCTTTCCCCGGGACTAGCTCATCTTGCCGGGGAGCTGTTTTTT. The V and J genes are TRBV5-4 and TRBJ2-2; TRBD2 matches at 9 bases. Per the germline V gene, CDR1 is SGHNT and CDR2 is YYREEE (reference sequence). The CDR3 runs 18 residues. V was pared by 5 bases and J by 6 bases, with 17 bases of the junction left unmatched.

The CDR3 region is CASSLSGNALGTYEQYF. The CDR3 DNA reads as TGTGCCAGCAGCCTTAGCGGTAATGCATTAGGGACCTACGAGCAGTACTTC. This chain joins TRBV27 and TRBJ2-7; TRBD2 is a possible D gene (6 bases). V dropped 6 bases and J dropped 2 bases, with 23 bases sitting between them. This CDR3 has 17 residues. Per germline, CDR1 MNHEY and CDR2 SMNVEV (reference sequence).

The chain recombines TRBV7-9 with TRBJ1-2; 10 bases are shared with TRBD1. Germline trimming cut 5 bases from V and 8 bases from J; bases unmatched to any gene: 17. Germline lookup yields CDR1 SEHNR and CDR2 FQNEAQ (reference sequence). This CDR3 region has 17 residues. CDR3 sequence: CASSHVTGTGERRGYTF. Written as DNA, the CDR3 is TGTGCCAGCAGCCATGTTACGGGGACAGGGGAAAGGAGAGGCTACACCTTC.

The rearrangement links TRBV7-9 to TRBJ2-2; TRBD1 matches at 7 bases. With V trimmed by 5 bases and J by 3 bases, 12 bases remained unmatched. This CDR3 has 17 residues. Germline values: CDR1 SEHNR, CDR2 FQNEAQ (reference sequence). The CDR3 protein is CASSNPTTGRDTGELFF. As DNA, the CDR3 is TGTGCCAGCAGCAATCCCACGACAGGGCGGGACACCGGGGAGCTGTTTTTT.

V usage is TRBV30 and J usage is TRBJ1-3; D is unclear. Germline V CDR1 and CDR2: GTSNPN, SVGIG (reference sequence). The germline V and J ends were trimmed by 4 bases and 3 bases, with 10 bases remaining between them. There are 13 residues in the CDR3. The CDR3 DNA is TGTGCCTGGACGTGGGATGATGGAAACACCATATATTTT. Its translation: CAWTWDDGNTIYF.

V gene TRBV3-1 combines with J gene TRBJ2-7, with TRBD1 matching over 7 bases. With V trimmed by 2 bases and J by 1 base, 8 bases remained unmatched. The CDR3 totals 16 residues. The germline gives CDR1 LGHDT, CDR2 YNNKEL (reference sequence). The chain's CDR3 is CASSQNYRGSSYEQYF. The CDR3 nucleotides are TGTGCCAGCAGCCAAAATTACAGGGGTTCATCCTACGAGCAGTACTTC.

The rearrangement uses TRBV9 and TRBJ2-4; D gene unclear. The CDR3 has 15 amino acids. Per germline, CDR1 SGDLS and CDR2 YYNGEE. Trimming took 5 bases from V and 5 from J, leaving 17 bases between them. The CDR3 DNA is TGTGCCAGCAGTGATCCTGGGATGGGCCAAAACATTCAGTACTTC. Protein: CASSDPGMGQNIQYF. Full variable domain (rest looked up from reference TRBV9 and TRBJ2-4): DSGVTQTPKHLITATGQRVTLRCSPRSGDLSVYWYQQSLDQGLQFLIQYYNGEERAKGNILERFSAQQFPDLHSELNLSSLELGDSALYFCASSDPGMGQNIQYFGAGTRLSVL.

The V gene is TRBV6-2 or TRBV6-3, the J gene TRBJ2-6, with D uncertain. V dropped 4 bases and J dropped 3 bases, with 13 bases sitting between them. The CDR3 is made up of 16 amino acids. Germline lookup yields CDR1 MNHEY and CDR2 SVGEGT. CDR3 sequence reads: CASSSPPASGANVLTF. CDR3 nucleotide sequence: TGTGCCAGCAGTTCGCCCCCGGCAAGTGGGGCCAACGTCCTGACTTTC.

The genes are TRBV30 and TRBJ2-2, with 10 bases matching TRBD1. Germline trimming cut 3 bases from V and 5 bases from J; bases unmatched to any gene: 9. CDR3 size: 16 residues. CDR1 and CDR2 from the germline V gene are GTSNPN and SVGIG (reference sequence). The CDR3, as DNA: TGTGCCTGGAGACCTCAACGGGACAGGGGAACCGGGGAGCTGTTTTTT. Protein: CAWRPQRDRGTGELFF. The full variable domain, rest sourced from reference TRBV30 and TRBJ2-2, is SQTIHQWPATLVQPVGSPLSLECTVEGTSNPNLYWYRQAAGRGLQLLFYSVGIGQISSEVPQNLSASRPQDRQFILSSKKLLLSDSGFYLCAWRPQRDRGTGELFFGEGSRLTVL.

The CDR3 loop reads CSAPATNEQFF. The CDR3 DNA reads as TGCAGTGCGCCAGCGACCAATGAGCAGTTCTTC. This chain joins TRBV20-1 and TRBJ2-1; no firm D call. This CDR3 region has 11 residues. The V and J ends lost 6 bases and 6 bases respectively, with 9 bases between them. CDR1 is DFQATT, CDR2 SNEGSKA, per germline (reference sequence).

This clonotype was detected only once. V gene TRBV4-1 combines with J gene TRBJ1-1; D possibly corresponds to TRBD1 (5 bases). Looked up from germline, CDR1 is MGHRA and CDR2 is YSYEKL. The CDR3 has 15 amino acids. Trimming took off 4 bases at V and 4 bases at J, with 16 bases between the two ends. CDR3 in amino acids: CASSPREGMGTEAFF. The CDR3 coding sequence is TGCGCCAGCAGCCCCAGGGAGGGGATGGGCACTGAAGCTTTCTTT.

This CDR3 reads CSATTGESNTEAFF. In DNA, the CDR3 is TGCAGCGCAACGACAGGGGAATCGAACACTGAAGCTTTCTTT. The rearrangement joins TRBV29-1 to TRBJ1-1; 8 nucleotides align to TRBD1. Germline-derived CDR1 and CDR2 are SQVTM and ANQGSEA. Trimming removed 7 bases from V and 1 base from J; junction bases left unmatched: 8. There are 14 residues in the CDR3.

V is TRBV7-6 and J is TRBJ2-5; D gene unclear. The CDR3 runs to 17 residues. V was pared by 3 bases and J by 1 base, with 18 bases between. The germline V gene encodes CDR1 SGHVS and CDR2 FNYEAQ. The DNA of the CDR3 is TGTGCCAGCAGCTTCAGCCCTCCCCAGGTTACCCAAGAGACCCAGTACTTC. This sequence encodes CASSFSPPQVTQETQYF.

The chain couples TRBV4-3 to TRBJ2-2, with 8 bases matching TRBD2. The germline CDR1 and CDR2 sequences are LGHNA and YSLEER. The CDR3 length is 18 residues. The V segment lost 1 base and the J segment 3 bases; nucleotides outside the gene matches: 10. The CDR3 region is CASSQGPSWREDTGELFF. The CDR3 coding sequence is TGCGCCAGCAGCCAAGGCCCATCTTGGCGGGAGGACACCGGGGAGCTGTTTTTT.

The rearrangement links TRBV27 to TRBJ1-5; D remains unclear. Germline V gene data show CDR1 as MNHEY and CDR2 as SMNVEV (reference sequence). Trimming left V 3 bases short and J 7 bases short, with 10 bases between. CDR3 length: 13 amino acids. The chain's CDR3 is CASSLGTYQPQHF. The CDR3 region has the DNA TGTGCCAGCAGTTTGGGCACGTACCAGCCCCAGCATTTT.